This TCR beta chain was sequenced for a study of shared clonotypes between healthy human individuals. This clone has only one observation. Its matching antigen is unknown. The table came from immunoSEQ multiplex PCR; TCRdb's copy has only in-frame clones and leaves some out. The sample includes roughly 2.5 million clones, approximately 90% of them seen just once. This CDR3 contains 17 residues. Per germline, CDR1 GTSNPN and CDR2 SVGIG (reference sequence). Losses at the gene ends were 3 bases for V and 2 bases for J; bases not matched to a gene: 9. General observations from the study: Sampling used blood alone; tissue repertoires probably differ. Enrolling few donors narrowed the genetic and exposure-history diversity that was represented.

The V and J genes are TRBV30 and TRBJ2-7; 14 bases line up with TRBD2. Specimen: naive CD4+ T cells sorted from blood. Noted subset: CD45RA+ positively selected. The receptor was derived from a man younger than 35 in good health. CDR3 loop: CAWRRPGLAGAAYEQYF. The CDR3 bases are TGTGCCTGGAGACGACCGGGACTAGCGGGAGCTGCCTACGAGCAGTACTTC.